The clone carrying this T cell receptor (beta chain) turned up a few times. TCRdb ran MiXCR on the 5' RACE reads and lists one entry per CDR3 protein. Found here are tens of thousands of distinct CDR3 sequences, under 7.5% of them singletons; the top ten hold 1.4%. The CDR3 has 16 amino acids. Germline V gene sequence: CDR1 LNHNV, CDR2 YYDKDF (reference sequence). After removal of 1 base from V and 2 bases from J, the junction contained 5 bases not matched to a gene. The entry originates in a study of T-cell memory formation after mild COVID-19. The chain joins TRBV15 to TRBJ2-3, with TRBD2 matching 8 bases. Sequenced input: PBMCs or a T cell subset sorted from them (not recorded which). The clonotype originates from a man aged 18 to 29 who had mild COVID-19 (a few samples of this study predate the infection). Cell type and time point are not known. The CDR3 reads CATSRVGGGNTDTQYF. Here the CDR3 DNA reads TGTGCCACCAGCAGAGTGGGCGGGGGGAACACAGATACGCAGTATTTT.